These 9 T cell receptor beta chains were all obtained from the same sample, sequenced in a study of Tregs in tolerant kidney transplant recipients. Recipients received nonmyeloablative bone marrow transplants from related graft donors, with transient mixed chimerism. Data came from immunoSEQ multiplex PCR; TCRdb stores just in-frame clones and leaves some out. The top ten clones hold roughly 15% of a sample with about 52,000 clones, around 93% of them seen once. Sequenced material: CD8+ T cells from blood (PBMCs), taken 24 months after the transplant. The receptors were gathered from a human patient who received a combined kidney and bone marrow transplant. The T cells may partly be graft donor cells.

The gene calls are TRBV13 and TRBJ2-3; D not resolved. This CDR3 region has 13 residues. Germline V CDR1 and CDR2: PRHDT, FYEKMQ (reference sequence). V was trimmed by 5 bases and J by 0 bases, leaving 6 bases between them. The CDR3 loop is CASSLTSTDTQYF. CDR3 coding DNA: TGTGCCAGCAGCCTTACTAGCACAGATACGCAGTATTTT. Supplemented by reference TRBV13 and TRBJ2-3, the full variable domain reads AAGVIQSPRHLIKEKRETATLKCYPIPRHDTVYWYQQGPGQDPQFLISFYEKMQSDKGSIPDRFSAQQFSDYHSELNMSSLELGDSALYFCASSLTSTDTQYFGPGTRLTVL.

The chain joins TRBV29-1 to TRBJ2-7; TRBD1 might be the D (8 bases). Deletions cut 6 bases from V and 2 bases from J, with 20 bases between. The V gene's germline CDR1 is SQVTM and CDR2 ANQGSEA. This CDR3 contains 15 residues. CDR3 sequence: CSVDSWTGTTYEQYF. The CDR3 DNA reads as TGCAGCGTCGATAGTTGGACAGGGACTACCTACGAGCAGTACTTC.

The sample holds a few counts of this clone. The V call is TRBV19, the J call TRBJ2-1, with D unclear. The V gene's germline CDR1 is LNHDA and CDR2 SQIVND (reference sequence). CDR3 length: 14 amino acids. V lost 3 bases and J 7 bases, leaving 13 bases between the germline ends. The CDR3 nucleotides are TGTGCCAGTAGTATGATTGCGGTGGGTAATGAGCAGTTCTTC. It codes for CASSMIAVGNEQFF.

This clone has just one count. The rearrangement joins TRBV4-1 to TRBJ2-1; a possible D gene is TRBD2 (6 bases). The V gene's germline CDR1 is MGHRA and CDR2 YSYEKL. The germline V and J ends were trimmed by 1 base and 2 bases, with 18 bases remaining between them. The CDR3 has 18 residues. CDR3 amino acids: CASSQGPLGSGTYNEQFF. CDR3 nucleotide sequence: TGCGCCAGCAGCCAAGGACCCTTGGGTAGCGGAACCTACAATGAGCAGTTCTTC.

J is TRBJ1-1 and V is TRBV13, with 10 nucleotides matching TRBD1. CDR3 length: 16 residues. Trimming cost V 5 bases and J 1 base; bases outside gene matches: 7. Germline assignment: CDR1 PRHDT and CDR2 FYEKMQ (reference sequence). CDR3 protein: CASSHRDRGKNTEAFF. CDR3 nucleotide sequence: TGTGCCAGCAGCCACCGGGACAGGGGCAAGAACACTGAAGCTTTCTTT.

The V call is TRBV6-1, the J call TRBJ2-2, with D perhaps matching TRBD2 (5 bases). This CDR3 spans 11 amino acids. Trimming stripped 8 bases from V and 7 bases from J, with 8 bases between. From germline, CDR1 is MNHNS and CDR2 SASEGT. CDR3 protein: CASLAGGELFF. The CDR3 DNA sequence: TGTGCCAGCCTAGCCGGCGGGGAGCTGTTTTTT.

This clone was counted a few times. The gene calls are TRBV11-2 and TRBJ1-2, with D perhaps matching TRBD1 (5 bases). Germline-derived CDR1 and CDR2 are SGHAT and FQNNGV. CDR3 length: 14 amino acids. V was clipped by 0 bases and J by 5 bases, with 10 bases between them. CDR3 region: CASSLDQGWYGYTF. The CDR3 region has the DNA TGTGCCAGCAGCTTAGATCAGGGTTGGTATGGCTACACCTTC.

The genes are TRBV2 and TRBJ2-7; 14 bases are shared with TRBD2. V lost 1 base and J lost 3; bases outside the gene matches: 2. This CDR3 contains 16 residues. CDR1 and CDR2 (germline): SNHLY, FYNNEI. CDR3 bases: TGTGCCAGCAGTGAAGGACTAGCGGGAGGGCTCTACGAGCAGTACTTC. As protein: CASSEGLAGGLYEQYF. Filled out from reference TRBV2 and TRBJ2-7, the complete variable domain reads EPEVTQTPSHQVTQMGQEVILRCVPISNHLYFYWYRQILGQKVEFLVSFYNNEISEKSEIFDDQFSVERPDGSNFTLKIRSTKLEDSAMYFCASSEGLAGGLYEQYFGPGTRLTVT.

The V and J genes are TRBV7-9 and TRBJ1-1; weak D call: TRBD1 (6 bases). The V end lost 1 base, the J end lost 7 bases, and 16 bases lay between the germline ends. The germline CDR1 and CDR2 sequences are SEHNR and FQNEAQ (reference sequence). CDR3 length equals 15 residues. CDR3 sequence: CASSLETDSSLEAFF. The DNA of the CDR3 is TGTGCCAGCAGCTTAGAGACGGACAGTTCCCTTGAAGCTTTCTTT.